This T cell receptor beta chain was obtained from a study of patients and donors after allogeneic stem cell transplantation. TCRdb re-called the RT-PCR reads through MiXCR, storing one row per CDR3 protein. This sample yields 70,000 or so distinct CDR3 sequences, of which about a quarter are seen a single time; roughly 29% belongs to the top ten. This clonotype was seen at least ten times. The germline V gene has CDR1 MNHEY and CDR2 SVGAGI. J gave up 7 bases and V 0 bases, and 6 bases lay outside the gene matches. This CDR3 has 15 amino acids. The source material was blood, either unsorted or a sorted T cell fraction (not recorded which). The origin of this receptor is a human donor who was either an allogeneic HSCT recipient or a stem cell or donor lymphocyte infusion donor (not recorded which). It is not recorded whose cells these are; they may come from a transplant donor. The chain combines TRBV6-5 with TRBJ1-5, with 7 bases aligning to TRBD1. The CDR3 protein is CASSYSSNRGQPQHF. The CDR3 region has the DNA TGTGCCAGCAGTTACTCGAGTAACAGGGGACAGCCCCAGCATTTT.